The TCR beta chain under discussion was sequenced for a study of cytomegalovirus exposure and HLA in healthy donors. Use of 60 Vbeta and 13 Jbeta primers characterized the PCR. The table came from immunoSEQ multiplex PCR; TCRdb's copy has only in-frame clones and leaves some out. Of under 200,000 clones listed, 73% are singletons. Trimming removed 3 bases at V and 14 bases at J, with 17 bases between. The CDR3 is 13 amino acids. Per the germline V gene, CDR1 is KGHSH and CDR2 is LQKENI. The clonotype originates from a woman aged 25 to 45 in good health and CMV-seronegative. The V gene is TRBV18, the J gene TRBJ2-1, with D perhaps TRBD1 (7 bases). The sequenced sample consisted of PBMCs. The CDR3 DNA reads TGTGCCAGCTCACCTGACCCAGGGGGGATGGAGTTCTTC. It is translated as CASSPDPGGMEFF.